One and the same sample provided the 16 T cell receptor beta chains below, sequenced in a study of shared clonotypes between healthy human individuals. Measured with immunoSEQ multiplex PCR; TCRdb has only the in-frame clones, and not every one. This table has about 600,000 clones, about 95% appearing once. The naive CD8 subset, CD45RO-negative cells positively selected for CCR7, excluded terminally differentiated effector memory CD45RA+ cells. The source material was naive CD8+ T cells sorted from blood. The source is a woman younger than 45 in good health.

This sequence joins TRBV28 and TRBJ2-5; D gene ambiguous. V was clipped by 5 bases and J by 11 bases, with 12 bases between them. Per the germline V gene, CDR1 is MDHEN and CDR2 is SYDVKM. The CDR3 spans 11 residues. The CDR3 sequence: CASSPSLEQYF. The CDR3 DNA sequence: TGTGCCAGCAGTCCCTCTTTGGAGCAGTACTTC.

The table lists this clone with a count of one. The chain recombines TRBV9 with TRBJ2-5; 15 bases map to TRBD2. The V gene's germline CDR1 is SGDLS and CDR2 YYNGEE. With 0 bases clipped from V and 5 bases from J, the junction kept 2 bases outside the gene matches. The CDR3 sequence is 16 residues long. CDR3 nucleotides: TGTGCCAGCAGCGTAGACGGACTAGCGGGAGGGGAGACCCAGTACTTC. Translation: CASSVDGLAGGETQYF.

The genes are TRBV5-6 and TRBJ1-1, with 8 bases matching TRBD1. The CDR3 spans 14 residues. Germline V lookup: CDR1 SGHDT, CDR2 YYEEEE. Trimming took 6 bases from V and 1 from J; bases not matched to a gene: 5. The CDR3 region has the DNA TGTGCCAGCACCTGGACAGGGTGGAACACTGAAGCTTTCTTT. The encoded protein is CASTWTGWNTEAFF.

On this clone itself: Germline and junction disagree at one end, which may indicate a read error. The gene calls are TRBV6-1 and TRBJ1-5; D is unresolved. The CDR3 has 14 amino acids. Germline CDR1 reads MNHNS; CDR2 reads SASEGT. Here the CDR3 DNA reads TGTGCCAGCAGCGAAGATGCAAGCAATCAGCCCCAGCATTTT. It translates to CASSEDASNQPQHF.

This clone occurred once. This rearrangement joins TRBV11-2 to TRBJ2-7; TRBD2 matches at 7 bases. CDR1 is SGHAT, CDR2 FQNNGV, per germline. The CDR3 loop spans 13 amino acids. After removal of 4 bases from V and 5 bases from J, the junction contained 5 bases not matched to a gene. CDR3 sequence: CASSWRLADEQYF. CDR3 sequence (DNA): TGTGCCAGCAGCTGGAGACTAGCCGACGAGCAGTACTTC.

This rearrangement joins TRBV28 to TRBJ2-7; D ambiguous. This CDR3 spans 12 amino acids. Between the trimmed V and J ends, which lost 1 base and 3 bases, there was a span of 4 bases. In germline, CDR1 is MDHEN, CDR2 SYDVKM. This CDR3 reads CASSLYGYEQYF. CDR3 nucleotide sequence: TGTGCCAGCAGTTTATACGGCTACGAGCAGTACTTC.

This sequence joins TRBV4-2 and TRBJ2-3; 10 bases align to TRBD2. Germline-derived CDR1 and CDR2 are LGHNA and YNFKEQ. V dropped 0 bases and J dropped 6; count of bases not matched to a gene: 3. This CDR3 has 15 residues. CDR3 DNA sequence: TGTGCCAGCAGCCAAGAGGAGACTAGCGGGGATACGCAGTATTTT. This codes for CASSQEETSGDTQYF.

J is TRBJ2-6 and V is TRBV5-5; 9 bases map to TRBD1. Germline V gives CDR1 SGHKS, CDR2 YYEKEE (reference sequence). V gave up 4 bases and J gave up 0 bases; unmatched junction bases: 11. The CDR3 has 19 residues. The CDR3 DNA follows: TGTGCCAGCAGCCCGGACAGGGGACCACCTCTCTCTGGGGCCAACGTCCTGACTTTC. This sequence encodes CASSPDRGPPLSGANVLTF.

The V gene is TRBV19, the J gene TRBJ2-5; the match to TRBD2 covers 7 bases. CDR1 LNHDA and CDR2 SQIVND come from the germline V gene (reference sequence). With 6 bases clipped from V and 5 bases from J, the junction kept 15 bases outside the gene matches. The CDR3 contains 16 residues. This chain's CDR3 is CASRDFRAGLPETQYF. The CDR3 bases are TGTGCCAGTAGGGATTTCCGAGCGGGACTACCGGAGACCCAGTACTTC.

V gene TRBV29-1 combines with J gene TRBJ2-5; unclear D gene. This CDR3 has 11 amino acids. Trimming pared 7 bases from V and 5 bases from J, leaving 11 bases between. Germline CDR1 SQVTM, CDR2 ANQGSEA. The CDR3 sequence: CSARSGETQYF. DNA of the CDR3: TGCAGCGCCCGAAGTGGGGAGACCCAGTACTTC.

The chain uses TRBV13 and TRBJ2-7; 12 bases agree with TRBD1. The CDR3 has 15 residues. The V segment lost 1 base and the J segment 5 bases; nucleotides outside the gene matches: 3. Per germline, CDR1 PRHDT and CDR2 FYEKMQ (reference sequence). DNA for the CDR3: TGTGCCAGCAGCTTAGAGGGACAGGGGGCACACGAGCAGTACTTC. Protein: CASSLEGQGAHEQYF.

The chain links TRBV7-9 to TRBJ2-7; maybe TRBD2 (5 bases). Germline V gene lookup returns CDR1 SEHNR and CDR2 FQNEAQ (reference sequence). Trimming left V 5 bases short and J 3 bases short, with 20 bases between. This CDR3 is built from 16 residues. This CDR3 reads CASSDALEGSLYEQYF. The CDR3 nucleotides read TGTGCCAGCAGCGACGCCCTAGAGGGTTCGCTCTACGAGCAGTACTTC.

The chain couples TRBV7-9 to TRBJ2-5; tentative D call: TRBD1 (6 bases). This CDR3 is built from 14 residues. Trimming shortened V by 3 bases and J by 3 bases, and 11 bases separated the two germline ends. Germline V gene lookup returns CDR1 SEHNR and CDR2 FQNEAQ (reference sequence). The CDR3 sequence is CASSFTSGEETQYF. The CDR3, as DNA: TGTGCCAGCAGCTTTACATCAGGGGAAGAGACCCAGTACTTC.

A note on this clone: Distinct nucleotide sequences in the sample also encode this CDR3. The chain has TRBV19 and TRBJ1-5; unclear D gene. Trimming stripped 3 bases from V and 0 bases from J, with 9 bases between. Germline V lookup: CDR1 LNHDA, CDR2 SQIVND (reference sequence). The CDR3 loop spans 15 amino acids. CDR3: CASSMAAYSNQPQHF. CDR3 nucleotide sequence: TGTGCCAGTAGTATGGCGGCGTATAGCAATCAGCCCCAGCATTTT. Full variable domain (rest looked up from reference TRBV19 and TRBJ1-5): DGGITQSPKYLFRKEGQNVTLSCEQNLNHDAMYWYRQDPGQGLRLIYYSQIVNDFQKGDIAEGYSVSREKKESFPLTVTSAQKNPTAFYLCASSMAAYSNQPQHFGDGTRLSIL.

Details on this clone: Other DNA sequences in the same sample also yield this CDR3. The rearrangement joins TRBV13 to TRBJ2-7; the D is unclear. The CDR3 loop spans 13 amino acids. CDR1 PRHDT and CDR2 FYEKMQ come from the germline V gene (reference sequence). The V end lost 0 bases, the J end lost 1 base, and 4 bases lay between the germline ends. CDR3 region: CASSLGNSYEQYF. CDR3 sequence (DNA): TGTGCCAGCAGCTTAGGGAATTCCTACGAGCAGTACTTC.

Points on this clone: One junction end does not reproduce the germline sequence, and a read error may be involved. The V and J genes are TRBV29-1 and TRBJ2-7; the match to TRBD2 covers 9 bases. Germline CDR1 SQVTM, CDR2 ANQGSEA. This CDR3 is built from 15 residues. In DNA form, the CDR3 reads TGCAACGTTGAATCACATAGCGGGAGCGCCTACGAGCAGTACTTC. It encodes CNVESHSGSAYEQYF.